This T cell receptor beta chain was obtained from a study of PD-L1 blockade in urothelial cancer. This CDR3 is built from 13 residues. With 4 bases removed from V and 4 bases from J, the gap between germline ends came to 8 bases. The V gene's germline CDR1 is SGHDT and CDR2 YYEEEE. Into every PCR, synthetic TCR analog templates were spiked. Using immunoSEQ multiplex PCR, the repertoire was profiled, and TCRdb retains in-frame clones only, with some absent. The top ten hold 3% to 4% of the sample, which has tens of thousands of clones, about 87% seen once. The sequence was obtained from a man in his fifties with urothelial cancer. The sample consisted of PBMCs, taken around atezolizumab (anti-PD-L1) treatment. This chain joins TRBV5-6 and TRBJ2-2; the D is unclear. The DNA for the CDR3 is TGTGCCAGCAGCCCCGCGATCACCGGGGAGCTGTTTTTT. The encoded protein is CASSPAITGELFF.